The T cell receptor (beta chain) described here comes from a study of blood T cells in healthy people across ages. Alongside a J-beta primer mix, a sample-barcoded 5' primer served in a second PCR lasting about 7 to 11 cycles. Using its own MiXCR run on the 5' RACE reads, TCRdb lists one record per CDR3 protein. This table has some 1.6 million distinct CDR3 sequences, roughly a third appearing once. Samples had at least 6.5 million PBMCs isolated from them. Only a few counts were recorded for this clonotype. Its matching antigen is unknown. CDR1 is MNHNY and CDR2 is SVGAGI in the germline V gene (reference sequence). The CDR3 has 15 residues. Trimming at V came to 4 bases and at J to 2 bases, leaving 7 bases not matched to a gene. Study results and caveats: More naive CD4+ cells and higher diversity marked long-lived donors relative to aged donors.

This sequence originates from a woman between 25 and 40 years old in good health. The genes are TRBV6-6 and TRBJ2-7; 8 positions match TRBD2. The sequenced sample consisted of blood. CDR3 DNA: TGTGCCAGCAGTTGGGCCGGGGGGGACCCCTACGAGCAGTACTTC. Protein sequence: CASSWAGGDPYEQYF.